These 9 T cell receptor beta chains came from one sample sequenced in a study of T cell changes during pregnancy in multiple sclerosis. Method: immunoSEQ multiplex PCR; TCRdb's copy keeps in-frame clones and lacks some. The sample carries 17,000 or so clones, approximately 95% recorded once. Here the sequenced sample was peripheral blood, taken in the third trimester of pregnancy. Receptor source: a female donor with multiple sclerosis, enrolled in a pregnancy study.

The gene calls are TRBV6-4 and TRBJ1-5; D perhaps matches TRBD1 (5 bases). V was clipped by 0 bases and J by 6 bases, with 6 bases between them. This CDR3 has 13 amino acids. Germline V CDR1 and CDR2: MRHNA, SNTAGT. The CDR3 loop is CASSDSGGQPQHF. For the CDR3, the DNA is TGTGCCAGCAGTGACTCGGGGGGTCAGCCCCAGCATTTT.

The chain uses TRBV5-1 and TRBJ2-7; maybe TRBD2 (7 bases). From germline, CDR1 is SGHRS and CDR2 YFSETQ. Deletions cut 7 bases from V and 0 bases from J, with 14 bases between. The CDR3 is 14 residues long. CDR3 loop: CASGRADSSYEQYF. CDR3 DNA: TGCGCCAGCGGGAGGGCGGACAGCTCCTACGAGCAGTACTTC.

The chain carries TRBV9 and TRBJ2-7; possibly TRBD1 for D (5 bases). The length of the CDR3 is 13 residues. The germline CDR1 and CDR2 sequences are SGDLS and YYNGEE. Trimming removed 0 bases at V and 6 bases at J, with 10 bases between. CDR3 nucleotides: TGTGCCAGCAGCGTAGGGGGCAGGACCGAGCAGTACTTC. It codes for CASSVGGRTEQYF.

The J gene is TRBJ2-1, the V gene TRBV27, with 7 bases identical to TRBD1. The CDR3 totals 15 residues. V dropped 2 bases and J dropped 0; count of bases not matched to a gene: 1. Germline CDR1 and CDR2: MNHEY and SMNVEV (reference sequence). The CDR3 loop is CASSLRDSSYNEQFF. The CDR3 region has the DNA TGTGCCAGCAGTTTACGGGACAGCTCCTACAATGAGCAGTTCTTC.

The V gene is TRBV14, the J gene TRBJ1-1; TRBD1 matches at 9 bases. The CDR3 is made up of 17 amino acids. CDR1 and CDR2 from the germline V gene are SGHDN and FVKESK. V dropped 4 bases and J dropped 1; count of bases not matched to a gene: 10. CDR3 sequence (DNA): TGTGCCAGCAGCCCAAGGGACAGGGAGGGGAAGAACACTGAAGCTTTCTTT. This sequence encodes CASSPRDREGKNTEAFF.

The chain couples TRBV18 to TRBJ2-5; 9 bases fit TRBD1. This CDR3 contains 15 residues. CDR1 is KGHSH and CDR2 is LQKENI in the germline V gene. V gave up 1 base and J gave up 2 bases; unmatched junction bases: 2. The CDR3 reads CASSPLGQGQETQYF. In DNA form, the CDR3 reads TGTGCCAGCTCACCACTCGGACAGGGGCAAGAGACCCAGTACTTC.

V is TRBV14 and J is TRBJ1-2; 7 bases fit TRBD1. CDR1 is SGHDN and CDR2 is FVKESK in the germline V gene. J lost 6 bases, V lost 0 bases, and 7 bases had no gene match. The CDR3 runs 15 residues. The CDR3 coding sequence is TGTGCCAGCAGCCAAGACTGGACAGGACGAAATGGCTACACCTTC. Protein: CASSQDWTGRNGYTF. Based on the CDR3 plus reference TRBV14 and TRBJ1-2, the full variable domain is EAGVTQFPSHSVIEKGQTVTLRCDPISGHDNLYWYRRVMGKEIKFLLHFVKESKQDESGMPNNRFLAERTGGTYSTLKVQPAELEDSGVYFCASSQDWTGRNGYTFGSGTRLTVV.

This rearrangement joins TRBV5-1 to TRBJ2-5, with 11 bases identical to TRBD2. The J call is doubtful: the DNA matches TRBJ2-7 better. Germline CDR1 SGHRS, CDR2 YFSETQ. The CDR3 length is 16 residues. CDR3 loop: CASSERPGLAAYEQYF. The DNA for the CDR3 is TGCGCCAGCAGCGAAAGGCCGGGACTAGCGGCCTACGAGCAGTACTTC.

The chain employs TRBV20-1 and TRBJ1-2; D gene ambiguous. The CDR3 has 10 residues. The germline V gene encodes CDR1 DFQATT and CDR2 SNEGSKA (reference sequence). With 3 bases removed from V and 3 bases from J, the gap between germline ends came to 2 bases. CDR3 region: CSASDYGYTF. CDR3 DNA sequence: TGCAGTGCTAGCGACTATGGCTACACCTTC.